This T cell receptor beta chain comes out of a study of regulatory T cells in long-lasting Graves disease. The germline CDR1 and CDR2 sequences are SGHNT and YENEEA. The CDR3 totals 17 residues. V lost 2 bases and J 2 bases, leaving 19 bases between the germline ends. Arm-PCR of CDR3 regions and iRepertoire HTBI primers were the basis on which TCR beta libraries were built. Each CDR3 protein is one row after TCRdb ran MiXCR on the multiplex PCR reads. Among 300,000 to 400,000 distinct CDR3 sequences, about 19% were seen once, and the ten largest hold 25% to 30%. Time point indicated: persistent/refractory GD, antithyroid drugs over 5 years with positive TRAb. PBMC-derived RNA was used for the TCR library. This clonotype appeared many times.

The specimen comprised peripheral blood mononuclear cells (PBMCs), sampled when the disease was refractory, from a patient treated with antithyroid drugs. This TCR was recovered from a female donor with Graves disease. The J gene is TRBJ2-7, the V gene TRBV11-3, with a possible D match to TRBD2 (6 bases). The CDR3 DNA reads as TGTGCCAGCAGCTTAATGATTAGGCGGGACGGGACCTACGAGCAGTACTTC. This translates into CASSLMIRRDGTYEQYF.